This TCR beta chain was retrieved from a study of T cell responses to AZD1222 COVID-19 vaccine listed by TCRdb under 2021. Concerning the study at large: A total of approximately 250 trial participants underwent TCR sequencing, of whom nearly 210 had received two doses of AZD1222 and around 26 had received two doses of the MenACWY control vaccine. Trial participants were enrolled by age into subgroups of 18-55, 56-69 and 70-plus years, and around 150, 28 and 57 TCR-sequenced participants, respectively, were included in these subgroups. Study-level results and caveats: Spike-specific TCR breadth and depth rose significantly after two AZD1222 doses compared with day 0 and with MenACWY recipients. Most participants were white British and females outnumbered males, and the authors suggested that clonal diversity may have been underestimated. Because no day 14 peak-response samples were available, the repertoires could be characterized only after the peak T cell response. CD4 TCRs associated with the vaccine covered the entire spike protein, and the dominant responses were in regions 160-218 and 743-854. Only a handful of AZD1222 recipients were SARS-CoV-2 seropositive at baseline, limiting conclusions about previously exposed vaccinees. Epitopes outside the regions mutated in the B.1.351 and B.1.1.7 variants were reportedly recognized by nearly half of the unique spike-specific TCRs. In the small 56-69-year group, the increase in depth fell short of significance, most likely because of low power.

Sample time point, as interpreted from the label and publication: about 28 days (+/-7) after the second vaccine dose. The treatment or condition label here, explained by the study, means: meningococcal conjugate vaccine given as trial control. Vaccinee samples came from UK trials COV001 and COV002, including a single-blind randomized controlled phase 2/3 trial of AZD1222 (ChAdOx1 nCoV-19) in healthy adults. For TCRbeta chain sequencing, PBMC samples were collected from trial participants at day 0 and at day 28 after the second dose. Spanning cysteine to phenylalanine, the CDR3 consists of 14 amino acids. Just CDR3 DNA is preserved here, 42 bases in frame from base 1. V gives up 3 bases and J gives up 10 bases, and the segment between their germline ends measures 16 bases. The germline V gene specifies MGHRA as CDR1 and YSYEKL as CDR2. Points on this clone: Its specific antigen is unknown. No much larger clone is present one base from it, and per-base qualities are unavailable.

The CDR3 regions of human TCRbeta chains were analyzed by immunosequencing. The authors' analysis ran thus. Repertoire TCRs were checked for matches against a reference library of SARS-CoV-2-specific TCRs that had been generated using the MIRA antigen-specificity platform. Breadth was defined as the fraction of unique TCRs that were SARS-CoV-2-associated, and depth was defined as the fraction of total T cells that were SARS-CoV-2-associated. Using the MIRA data, each spike-specific TCR was mapped to the spike region that the TCR reacts to and placed in a CD4 or CD8 class. Log10-transformed breadth and depth values were compared by one-way ANOVA with Sidak's multiple comparisons tests. TCRdb carries this immuneACCESS record with in-frame sequences only. Its versions omit some clonotypes, under half of them owing to an unresolved V gene in the studies checked, with the rest unexplained. That table furnishes V, J and clone size, whereas the DNA furnished D and trimming. Here the sample has 200,000 to 250,000 clones; roughly 94% occur a single time. The ten biggest clones cover 1.5% to 2% of the sample.

Sample: peripheral blood, taken 28 days after the second dose of the MenACWY control vaccine. The chain couples TRBV4-1 to TRBJ2-1, with the identity of the D gene unclear. This sequence was found in an adult who received the MenACWY meningococcal vaccine as a control. The CDR3 protein sequence reads: CASSQVGSHFEQFF. Here is the DNA: TGCGCCAGCAGCCAGGTAGGATCACACTTCGAGCAGTTCTTC.